This T cell receptor (beta chain) was found in a study of blood T cell repertoires in COVID-19. Across the study: COVID-19 samples from acute and convalescent phases originated in the United States, Italy and Spain. In each case, the material was cDNA or gDNA derived from T cells, B-cell-depleted T cells, or PBMCs.

Germline V gives CDR1 MNHEY, CDR2 SVGEGT. V lost 0 bases to trimming and J lost 4 bases; unmatched junction nucleotides: 5. The CDR3 totals 15 residues. Original processing methods: Reference gene primer amplification yielded estimated nucleated cell counts. The method was immunoSEQ multiplex PCR; TCRdb's version includes in-frame clones alone and lacks a portion of them. The D gene and trimming were derived from the DNA, and the V and J assignments and clone size from that table. The data show roughly 700,000 clones, approximately 90% seen once. The origin of this receptor is a woman younger than 35 with acute or convalescent COVID-19. The sample taken for sequencing was peripheral blood. The chain employs TRBV6-2 or TRBV6-3 and TRBJ2-7; 8 bases fit TRBD2. This CDR3 reads CASSYSDGTRYEQYF. The CDR3 region has the DNA TGTGCCAGCAGTTACTCGGACGGGACTAGGTACGAGCAGTACTTC.